This T cell receptor (beta chain) came from a study of T-cell reconstitution after alpha-beta-depleted transplantation in children. The TCRbeta library was prepared with unique molecular identifiers. MiXCR, applied by TCRdb to the PCR reads, yields one record per CDR3 protein. Among just under 150,000 distinct CDR3 sequences, around 8.8% were seen once, and the ten largest hold 15% to 20%. Here the sequenced sample was PBMCs, mostly from graft donor cells, taken 180 days after TCRalphabeta/CD19-depleted stem cell transplant. This receptor was taken from a female patient aged 2-10 years who had a stem cell transplant for congenital amegakaryocytic thrombocytopenia, so the T cells may come from the graft donor.

The CDR3 nucleotides are TGTGCCAGTAGTATTGCTCCTCCCGGGGAGCTGTTTTTT. As protein: CASSIAPPGELFF. The chain links TRBV19 to TRBJ2-2; no clear D. This CDR3 has 13 amino acids. Germline V CDR1 and CDR2: LNHDA, SQIVND (reference sequence). V lost 3 bases, J lost 6 bases, and 8 bases lay in between.